A selection of T cell receptor beta chains follows, all from one sample in a study of cytomegalovirus exposure and HLA in healthy donors. Repertoires were generated with immunoSEQ multiplex PCR, while TCRdb's copy carries only in-frame clones and drops some. The table shows about 97,000 clones, with about four fifths occurring only once. Sequenced: PBMCs. These receptors came from a woman between 40 and 50 years old in good health and CMV-seronegative. Each CDR3 is given with its conserved first and last residue. The D gene is left open where the match is weak. The size entry is marked missing in some rows and otherwise reads once, few, many or a size class.

j_call | d_call | v_call | clone_size | cdr3_aa | cdr3_nt
TRBJ2-5 | TRBD2 | TRBV29-1 | NA | CSVRGYQETQYF | TGCAGCGTGCGGGGGTACCAAGAGACCCAGTACTTC
TRBJ2-3 | NA | TRBV4-2 | NA | CASSQEEADTQYF | TGTGCCAGCAGCCAAGAGGAGGCCGATACGCAGTATTTT
TRBJ1-1 | TRBD1 | TRBV29-1 | few | CSVEVNRGSTEAFF | TGCAGCGTTGAAGTTAACAGGGGTTCCACTGAAGCTTTCTTT
TRBJ2-7 | NA | TRBV6-1 | few | CAARSPPDEQYF | TGTGCCGCTCGGTCCCCCCCCGACGAGCAGTACTTC
TRBJ2-5 | NA | TRBV6-1 | NA | CASSEGGTRQETQYF | TGTGCCAGCAGTGAAGGCGGGACCCGACAAGAGACCCAGTACTTC
TRBJ1-1 | NA | TRBV6-5 | NA | CASLGWGGVTEAFF | TGTGCCAGCCTTGGATGGGGGGGAGTTACTGAAGCTTTCTTT
TRBJ2-7 | NA | TRBV12-2 | few | CASRPGEGGRIYEQYF | TGTGCAAGTCGCCCAGGAGAGGGTGGGCGGATCTACGAGCAGTACTTC
TRBJ1-1 | NA | TRBV19 | NA | CASSIGSNTEAFF | TGTGCCAGTAGTATAGGTTCAAACACTGAAGCTTTCTTT
TRBJ2-7 | NA | TRBV19 | NA | CASSIKGSALYEQYF | TGTGCCAGTAGTATTAAGGGTAGCGCATTGTACGAGCAGTACTTC
TRBJ1-2 | TRBD1 | TRBV28 | NA | CASNQGAEGYTF | TGTGCCAGCAACCAGGGGGCGGAAGGCTACACCTTC
TRBJ1-4 | NA | TRBV4-2 | NA | CASSQVEAAEKLFF | TGTGCCAGCAGCCAAGTAGAAGCGGCTGAAAAACTGTTTTTT
TRBJ1-3 | NA | TRBV9 | NA | CASSVDGKWRGNTIYF | TGTGCCAGCAGCGTAGACGGGAAATGGAGGGGAAACACCATATATTTT
TRBJ1-1 | TRBD1 | TRBV11-3 | NA | CASSDGTGVAFF | TGTGCCAGCAGCGACGGGACAGGGGTTGCTTTCTTT
TRBJ2-3 | NA | TRBV9 | NA | CASSVEERAADTQYF | TGTGCCAGCAGCGTAGAGGAGCGGGCGGCAGATACGCAGTATTTT
TRBJ2-5 | NA | TRBV7-9 | NA | CSSSFVAEGGGETQYF | TGTTCCAGCAGCTTCGTGGCGGAGGGAGGAGGAGAGACCCAGTACTTC
TRBJ1-1 | NA | TRBV18 | NA | CASSPPQGSAEAFF | TGTGCCAGCTCACCACCTCAGGGTTCGGCTGAAGCTTTCTTT
TRBJ2-4 | NA | TRBV5-4 | few | CASSQTDSRSAKNIQYF | TGTGCCAGCAGCCAAACGGACAGTCGGTCCGCCAAAAACATTCAGTACTTC
TRBJ2-1 | NA | TRBV29-1 | NA | CSVELDNEQFF | TGCAGCGTTGAATTAGACAATGAGCAGTTCTTC
TRBJ2-7 | NA | TRBV28 | few | CASSISGRNYEQYF | TGTGCCAGCAGTATCAGCGGACGGAACTACGAGCAGTACTTC
TRBJ1-1 | NA | TRBV2 | NA | CASSEAGANTEAFF | TGTGCCAGCAGTGAAGCTGGGGCGAACACTGAAGCTTTCTTT
TRBJ2-7 | NA | TRBV21-1 | NA | CAGTGSAGEQYF | TGTGCCGGGACAGGGTCAGCGGGGGAGCAGTACTTC
TRBJ2-5 | NA | TRBV29-1 | NA | CSVDGSQETQYF | TGCAGCGTTGACGGTTCTCAAGAGACCCAGTACTTC
TRBJ1-4 | TRBD1 | TRBV28 | NA | CASRSGTGVEKLFF | TGTGCCAGCAGATCCGGGACAGGGGTTGAAAAACTGTTTTTT
TRBJ2-5 | NA | TRBV2 | once | CASSKIADYQETQYF | TGTGCCAGCAGTAAGATAGCGGACTATCAAGAGACCCAGTACTTC
TRBJ2-7 | NA | TRBV10-3 | NA | CAISGRVSSYEQYF | TGTGCCATCAGTGGCAGGGTCAGCTCCTACGAGCAGTACTTC
TRBJ1-2 | NA | TRBV18 | NA | CASSADRDYGYTF | TGTGCCAGCTCAGCGGACAGAGACTATGGCTACACCTTC
TRBJ2-1 | NA | TRBV9 | NA | CASSVANQGYNEQFF | TGTGCCAGCAGCGTAGCGAATCAGGGCTACAATGAGCAGTTCTTC
TRBJ1-1 | TRBD1 | TRBV14 | NA | CASSQIRGPFQVAEAFF | TGTGCCAGCAGCCAAATCAGGGGGCCCTTTCAAGTCGCTGAAGCTTTCTTT
TRBJ1-2 | NA | TRBV6-1 | NA | CASSPGETHGYTF | TGTGCCAGCAGTCCCGGAGAGACGCATGGCTACACCTTC
TRBJ2-3 | NA | TRBV6-5 | NA | CASSPTLERADTQYF | TGTGCCAGCAGTCCGACCCTAGAGAGGGCGGATACGCAGTATTTT
TRBJ2-7 | NA | TRBV14 | NA | CASSQATRALEQYF | TGTGCCAGCAGCCAGGCTACCAGGGCCTTGGAGCAGTACTTC
TRBJ2-5 | NA | TRBV18 | NA | CASSRREETQYF | TGTGCCAGCTCCCGACGGGAAGAGACCCAGTACTTC
TRBJ2-1 | TRBD1 | TRBV7-2 | NA | CASSSRQGGGFF | TGTGCCAGCAGCTCTCGACAGGGGGGCGGGTTCTTC
TRBJ2-3 | NA | TRBV7-9 | NA | CASTTTKVVKDTQYF | TGTGCCAGCACGACTACAAAGGTTGTGAAAGATACGCAGTATTTT
TRBJ2-3 | NA | TRBV7-8 | NA | CASSPPPGLDTQYF | TGTGCCAGCAGCCCCCCCCCAGGGTTAGATACGCAGTATTTT
TRBJ2-5 | TRBD2 | TRBV28 | NA | CASSHSRGLAGGYQETQYF | TGTGCCAGCAGCCACAGTCGGGGACTAGCGGGAGGTTACCAAGAGACCCAGTACTTC
TRBJ2-1 | NA | TRBV27 | NA | CASSRRDNYNEQFF | TGTGCCAGCAGTAGGCGGGATAATTACAATGAGCAGTTCTTC
TRBJ2-1 | TRBD2 | TRBV19 | NA | CASSNSGGAVYEQFF | TGTGCCAGTAGTAATAGCGGGGGGGCCGTTTATGAGCAGTTCTTC
TRBJ2-3 | NA | TRBV29-1 | NA | CSVDQGLTDTQYF | TGCAGCGTTGACCAGGGTTTGACAGATACGCAGTATTTT
TRBJ1-5 | TRBD1 | TRBV6-4 | NA | CASSDRKLPGQSPNQPQHF | TGTGCCAGCAGTGACAGGAAACTCCCGGGACAGTCCCCAAATCAGCCCCAGCATTTT
TRBJ1-1 | NA | TRBV27 | NA | CASSLSHLNTEAFF | TGTGCCAGCAGTTTAAGCCACCTGAACACTGAAGCTTTCTTT
TRBJ2-7 | TRBD2 | TRBV15 | once | CATSRTSGTYEQYF | TGTGCCACCAGCAGGACTAGCGGAACCTACGAGCAGTACTTC
TRBJ2-1 | NA | TRBV6-1 | NA | CASSELSHGEQFF | TGTGCCAGCAGTGAACTTAGTCACGGTGAGCAGTTCTTC
TRBJ1-2 | TRBD1 | TRBV18 | NA | CASSPASRRTGDGYTF | TGTGCCAGCTCACCCGCCTCGAGACGGACAGGGGATGGCTACACCTTC
TRBJ2-5 | NA | TRBV19 | NA | CASSIMDNPQETQYF | TGTGCCAGTAGTATAATGGACAACCCGCAAGAGACCCAGTACTTC
TRBJ2-5 | NA | TRBV18 | NA | CASSPEGGFAETQYF | TGTGCCAGCTCGCCTGAGGGTGGATTCGCGGAGACCCAGTACTTC
TRBJ2-3 | TRBD2 | TRBV6-5 | NA | CASGLADTDTQYF | TGTGCCAGCGGGCTAGCGGATACAGATACGCAGTATTTT
TRBJ2-3 | TRBD2 | TRBV9 | NA | CASSVGSGMSTDTQYF | TGTGCCAGCAGCGTAGGTAGCGGGATGAGCACAGATACGCAGTATTTT
TRBJ2-3 | TRBD2 | TRBV11-3 | NA | CASSLGGGHTDTQYF | TGTGCCAGCAGCCTGGGGGGGGGTCACACAGATACGCAGTATTTT
TRBJ1-1 | NA | TRBV28 | NA | CASSVGHLTEAFF | TGTGCCAGCAGTGTGGGACATCTCACTGAAGCTTTCTTT
TRBJ2-1 | NA | TRBV11-3 | NA | CASSLGPDSGNEQFF | TGTGCCAGCAGCTTAGGCCCAGACTCAGGGAATGAGCAGTTCTTC
TRBJ2-7 | TRBD2 | TRBV19 | NA | CASSITGTSGSYEQYF | TGTGCCAGTAGTATCACCGGGACTAGCGGGAGCTACGAGCAGTACTTC
TRBJ2-7 | NA | TRBV11-2 | NA | CASSLDTGTYEQYF | TGTGCCAGCAGCTTAGACACGGGGACCTACGAGCAGTACTTC
TRBJ1-1 | TRBD1 | TRBV6-5 | NA | CASSPGTVNTEAFF | TGTGCCAGCAGCCCCGGGACAGTCAACACTGAAGCTTTCTTT
TRBJ1-4 | NA | TRBV6-5 | NA | CASSYRENEKLFF | TGTGCCAGCAGTTACAGAGAGAATGAAAAACTGTTTTTT
TRBJ2-6 | NA | TRBV25-1 | few | CASSLASLSGANVLTF | TGTGCCAGCAGTCTGGCCAGTCTCTCTGGGGCCAACGTCCTGACTTTC
TRBJ2-5 | NA | TRBV6-5 | NA | CASTRGETQYF | TGTGCCAGCACCCGGGGAGAGACCCAGTACTTC
TRBJ2-1 | NA | TRBV15 | once | CATSIAGTSYNEQFF | TGTGCCACCAGCATTGCGGGGACCTCCTACAATGAGCAGTTCTTC
TRBJ1-4 | NA | TRBV5-1 | NA | CASSLPQRGEKLFF | TGCGCCAGCAGCTTGCCCCAACGGGGTGAAAAACTGTTTTTT